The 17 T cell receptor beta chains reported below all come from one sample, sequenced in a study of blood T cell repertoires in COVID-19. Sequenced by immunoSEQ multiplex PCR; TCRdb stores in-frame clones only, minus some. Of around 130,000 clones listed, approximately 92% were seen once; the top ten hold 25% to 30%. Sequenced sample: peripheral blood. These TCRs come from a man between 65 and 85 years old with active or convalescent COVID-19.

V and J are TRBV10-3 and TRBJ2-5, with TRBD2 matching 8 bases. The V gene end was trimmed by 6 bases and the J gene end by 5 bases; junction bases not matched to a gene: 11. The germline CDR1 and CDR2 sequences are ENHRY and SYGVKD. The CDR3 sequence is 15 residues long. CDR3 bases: TGTGCCATCAGCGCCTCCACGGGGGGGATGGAGACCCAGTACTTC. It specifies CAISASTGGMETQYF.

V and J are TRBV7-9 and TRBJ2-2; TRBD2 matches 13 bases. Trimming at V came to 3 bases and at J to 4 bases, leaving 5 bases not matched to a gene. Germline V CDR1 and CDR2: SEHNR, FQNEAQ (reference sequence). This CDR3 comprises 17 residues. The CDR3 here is CASSFGLAGAATGELFF. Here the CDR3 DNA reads TGTGCCAGCAGCTTTGGACTAGCGGGAGCGGCCACCGGGGAGCTGTTTTTT.

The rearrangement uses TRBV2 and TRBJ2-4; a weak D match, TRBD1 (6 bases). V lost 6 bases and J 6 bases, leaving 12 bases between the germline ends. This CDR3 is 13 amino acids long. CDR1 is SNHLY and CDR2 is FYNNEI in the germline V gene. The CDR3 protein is CASSVSTGNIQYF. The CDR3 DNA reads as TGTGCCAGCAGCGTTTCGACAGGAAACATTCAGTACTTC.

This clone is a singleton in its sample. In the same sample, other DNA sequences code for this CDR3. CDR3: CASRVTENTEAFF. The CDR3 DNA is TGTGCCAGCAGAGTGACAGAGAACACTGAAGCTTTCTTT. The J gene is TRBJ1-1, the V gene TRBV25-1; maybe TRBD1 (5 bases). This CDR3 spans 13 amino acids. V lost 6 bases to trimming and J lost 1 base, with 9 bases between them. Germline V gene lookup returns CDR1 MGHDK and CDR2 SYGVNS. Full variable domain (remainder filled in from reference TRBV25-1 and TRBJ1-1): EADIYQTPRYLVIGTGKKITLECSQTMGHDKMYWYQQDPGMELHLIHYSYGVNSTEKGDLSSESTVSRIRTEHFPLTLESARPSHTSQYLCASRVTENTEAFFGQGTRLTVV.

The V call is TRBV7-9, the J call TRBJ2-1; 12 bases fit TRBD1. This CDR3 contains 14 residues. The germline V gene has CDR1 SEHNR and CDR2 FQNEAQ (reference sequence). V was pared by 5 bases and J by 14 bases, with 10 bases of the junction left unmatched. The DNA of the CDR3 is TGTGCCAGCAGCGTACCCGGGACAGGGGGCCGGGAGTTCTTC. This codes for CASSVPGTGGREFF.

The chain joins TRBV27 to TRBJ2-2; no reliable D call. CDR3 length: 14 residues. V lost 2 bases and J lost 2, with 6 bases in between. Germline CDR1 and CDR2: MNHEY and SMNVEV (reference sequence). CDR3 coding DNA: TGTGCCAGCAGTTTACGACTTAACACCGGGGAGCTGTTTTTT. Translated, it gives CASSLRLNTGELFF.

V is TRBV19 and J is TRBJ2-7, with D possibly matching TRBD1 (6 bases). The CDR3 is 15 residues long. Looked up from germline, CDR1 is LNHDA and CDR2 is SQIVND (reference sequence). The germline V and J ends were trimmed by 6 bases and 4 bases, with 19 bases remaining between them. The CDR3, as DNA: TGTGCCAGTAGCCGTGGACAGCCATCAATTTACGAGCAGTACTTC. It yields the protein CASSRGQPSIYEQYF.

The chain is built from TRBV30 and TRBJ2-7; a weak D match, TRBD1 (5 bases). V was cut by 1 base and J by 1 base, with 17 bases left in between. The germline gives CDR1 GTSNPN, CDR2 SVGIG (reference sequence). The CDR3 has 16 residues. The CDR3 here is CAWSAQGLAFSYEQYF. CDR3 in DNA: TGTGCCTGGAGTGCCCAGGGCCTCGCGTTTTCCTACGAGCAGTACTTC.

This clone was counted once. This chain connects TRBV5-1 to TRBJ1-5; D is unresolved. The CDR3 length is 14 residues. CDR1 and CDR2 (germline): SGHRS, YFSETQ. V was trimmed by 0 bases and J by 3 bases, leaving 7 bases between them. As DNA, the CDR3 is TGCGCCAGCAGCTTGGGAGAGTCCAATCAGCCCCAGCATTTT. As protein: CASSLGESNQPQHF.

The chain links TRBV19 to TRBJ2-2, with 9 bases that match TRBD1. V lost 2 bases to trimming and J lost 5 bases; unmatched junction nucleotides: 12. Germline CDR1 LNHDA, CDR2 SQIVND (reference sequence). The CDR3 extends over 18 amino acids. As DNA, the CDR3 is TGTGCCAGTAGTATACCCCCGCGGACAGGGGCGGGGACCGGGGAGCTGTTTTTT. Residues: CASSIPPRTGAGTGELFF.

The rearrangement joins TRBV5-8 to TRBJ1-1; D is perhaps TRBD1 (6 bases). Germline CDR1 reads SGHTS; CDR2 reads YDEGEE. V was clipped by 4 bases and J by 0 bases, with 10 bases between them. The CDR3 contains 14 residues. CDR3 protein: CASSIQGMNTEAFF. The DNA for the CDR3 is TGTGCCAGCAGCATACAGGGAATGAACACTGAAGCTTTCTTT.

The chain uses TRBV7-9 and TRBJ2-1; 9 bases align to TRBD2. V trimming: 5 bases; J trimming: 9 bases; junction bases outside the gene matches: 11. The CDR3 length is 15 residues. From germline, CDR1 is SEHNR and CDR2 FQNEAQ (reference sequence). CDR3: CASSQAGLALGEQFF. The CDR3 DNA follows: TGTGCCAGCAGCCAGGCCGGACTAGCGCTAGGTGAGCAGTTCTTC.

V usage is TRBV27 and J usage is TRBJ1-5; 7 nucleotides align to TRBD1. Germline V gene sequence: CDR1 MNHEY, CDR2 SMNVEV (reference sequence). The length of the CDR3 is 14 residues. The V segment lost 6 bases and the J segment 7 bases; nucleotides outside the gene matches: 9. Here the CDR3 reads CASSSSGGRQPQHF. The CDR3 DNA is TGTGCCAGCAGCTCCTCAGGGGGGAGGCAGCCCCAGCATTTT.

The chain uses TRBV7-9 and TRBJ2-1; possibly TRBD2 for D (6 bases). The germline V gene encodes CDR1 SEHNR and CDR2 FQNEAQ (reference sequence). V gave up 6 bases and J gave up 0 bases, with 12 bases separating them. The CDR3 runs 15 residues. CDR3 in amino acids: CASRTSWSSYNEQFF. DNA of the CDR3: TGTGCCAGCAGAACTAGCTGGAGCTCCTACAATGAGCAGTTCTTC.

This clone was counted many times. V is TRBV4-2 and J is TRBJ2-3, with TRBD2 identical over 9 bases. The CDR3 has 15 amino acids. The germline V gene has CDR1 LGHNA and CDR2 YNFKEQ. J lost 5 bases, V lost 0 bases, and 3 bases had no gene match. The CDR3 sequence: CASSQEGREGDTQYF. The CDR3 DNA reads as TGTGCCAGCAGCCAAGAAGGGCGGGAGGGAGATACGCAGTATTTT.

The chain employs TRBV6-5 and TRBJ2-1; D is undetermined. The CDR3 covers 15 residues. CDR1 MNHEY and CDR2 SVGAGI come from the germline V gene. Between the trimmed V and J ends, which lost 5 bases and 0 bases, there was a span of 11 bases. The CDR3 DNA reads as TGTGCCAGCAGTCCCCAACGGAGCTCCTACAATGAGCAGTTCTTC. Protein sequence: CASSPQRSSYNEQFF.

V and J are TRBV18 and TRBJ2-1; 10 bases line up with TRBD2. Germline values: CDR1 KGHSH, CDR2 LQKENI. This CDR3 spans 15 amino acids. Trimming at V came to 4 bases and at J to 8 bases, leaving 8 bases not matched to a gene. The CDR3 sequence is CASSQRTSGGDEQFF. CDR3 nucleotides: TGTGCCAGCTCACAGAGGACTAGCGGAGGAGATGAGCAGTTCTTC.